The following is a T cell receptor (beta chain) sequence with its context. These data come from a study of blood T cell repertoires in COVID-19. At the level of the study: PBMCs, B-cell-depleted T cells, or T cells provided the cDNA or gDNA that made up the material.

Authors' analysis steps: The assay estimated nucleated cells by amplifying reference gene primers. This table comes from immunoSEQ multiplex PCR, and its TCRdb copy is limited to in-frame clones, with some not included. That table gives V, J and clone size, and the DNA gave D and trimming. The sample has some 150,000 clones; around 80% are singletons. Participants were placed into cohorts based on the clinical history they reported. Between the trimmed V and J ends, which lost 5 bases and 5 bases, there was a span of 23 bases. Germline CDR1 is SGHTS and CDR2 is YDEGEE. This CDR3 contains 17 residues. The sample consisted of PBMCs or T cells enriched from blood (not recorded which). This TCR was recovered from a man aged 50 to 60 who had recovered from COVID-19. V is TRBV5-8 and J is TRBJ1-5; D unclear. The CDR3 protein is CASRKGRGRGDHQPQHF. CDR3 coding DNA: TGTGCCAGCAGAAAGGGTCGAGGGCGTGGTGACCATCAGCCCCAGCATTTT.